Listed below are T cell receptor beta chains from one sample, sequenced in a study of blood T cell repertoires in COVID-19. Assay used: immunoSEQ multiplex PCR; TCRdb lists only in-frame clones, some missing. Of more than 55,000 clones in the sample, around three quarters were seen once. Material: peripheral blood. The receptor set was obtained from a human donor in a cohort sampled during active COVID-19. The CDR3 runs from the conserved cysteine through the conserved F or W. The D gene is left open where the match is weak. Rows may omit the clone size; those that give it use once, few, many or a size class.

J gene | clone size | D gene | V gene | CDR3 DNA | CDR3 protein
TRBJ1-1 | . | . | TRBV11-3 | TGTGCCAGCAGCTTAGGCCCGGTGAACACTGAAGCTTTCTTT | CASSLGPVNTEAFF
TRBJ1-6 | . | . | TRBV6-5 | TGTGCCAGCAGTTACTCGGTGCTGGCCCTTAATTCACCCCTCCACTTT | CASSYSVLALNSPLHF
TRBJ2-3 | once | TRBD2 | TRBV7-8 | TGTGCCAGCAGCCGGGGACTAGCGGGAGGCCGCACCATGGATACGCAGTATTTT | CASSRGLAGGRTMDTQYF
TRBJ1-3 | once | TRBD1 | TRBV10-3 | TGTGCCATAGGGACAGCCGGACGAAACTCTGGAAACACCATATATTTT | CAIGTAGRNSGNTIYF
TRBJ2-1 | . | TRBD2 | TRBV11-3 | TGTGCCAGCAGCTTAGGGGCTACTAGCGGGTACAATGAGCAGTTCTTC | CASSLGATSGYNEQFF
TRBJ1-6 | . | . | TRBV5-4 | TGTGCCAGCAGCAGGGGAGGGAGCTCCTATAATTCACCCCTCCACTTT | CASSRGGSSYNSPLHF
TRBJ2-5 | . | . | TRBV7-9 | TGTGCCAGCGGCCGGATTTCGGGTGAGACCCAGTACTTC | CASGRISGETQYF
TRBJ2-7 | . | TRBD2 | TRBV18 | TGTGCCAGCTCACCATCGGCGGGAGCCCACGAGCAGTACTTC | CASSPSAGAHEQYF
TRBJ1-6 | . | . | TRBV9 | TGTGCCAGCAGCTCAGGAGGGAGCTCCTATAATTCACCCCTCCACTTT | CASSSGGSSYNSPLHF
TRBJ1-2 | . | . | TRBV9 | TGTGCCAGCAGCATAACTCAGGGGCTCCAAGGCTACACCTTC | CASSITQGLQGYTF
TRBJ2-7 | few | TRBD2 | TRBV5-4 | TGTGCCAGCAGCTTGGGACTAGCGGTCTCCTACGAGCAGTACTTC | CASSLGLAVSYEQYF
TRBJ2-7 | . | TRBD2 | TRBV7-2 | TGTGCCAGCAGCTTAGAGCGGGGGGGTTACGAGCAGTACTTC | CASSLERGGYEQYF
TRBJ2-2 | many | . | TRBV4-1 | TGCGCCAGCAGCTTGGACGCAGGGGTCGGCGGGGAGCTGTTTTTT | CASSLDAGVGGELFF
TRBJ2-5 | . | . | TRBV10-3 | TGTGCCATCAGTGAGCAGGGTGGGGAGACCCAGTACTTC | CAISEQGGETQYF
TRBJ1-6 | . | TRBD1 | TRBV3-1/TRBV3-2 | TGTGCCAGCAGCCCCAGGGACAGGGGTCGAAATTCACCCCTCCACTTT | CASSPRDRGRNSPLHF
TRBJ2-7 | . | TRBD2 | TRBV20-1 | TGCAGTGCTCGTGCCAGGACTAGCGGAACCTACGAGCAGTACTTC | CSARARTSGTYEQYF
TRBJ1-4 | . | . | TRBV24-1 | TGTGCCCCAGGGGCATTGACTAATGAAAAACTGTTTTTT | CAPGALTNEKLFF